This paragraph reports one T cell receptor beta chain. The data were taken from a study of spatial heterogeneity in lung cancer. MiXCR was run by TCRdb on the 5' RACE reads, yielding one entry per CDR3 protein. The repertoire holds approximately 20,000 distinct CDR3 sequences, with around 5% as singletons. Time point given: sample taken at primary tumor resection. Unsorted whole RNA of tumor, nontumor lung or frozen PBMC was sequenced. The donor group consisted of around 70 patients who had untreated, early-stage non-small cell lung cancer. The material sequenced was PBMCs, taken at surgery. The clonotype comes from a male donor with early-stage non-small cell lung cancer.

The CDR3 sequence is CASSLTGVSGANVLTF. For the CDR3, the DNA is TGTGCCAGCAGCTTAACAGGGGTCTCTGGGGCCAACGTCCTGACTTTC. The rearrangement joins TRBV7-9 to TRBJ2-6, with 7 nucleotides matching TRBD1. This CDR3 is 16 amino acids long. Germline V gene lookup returns CDR1 SEHNR and CDR2 FQNEAQ (reference sequence). Trimming removed 2 bases from V and 0 bases from J; junction bases left unmatched: 1. Based on the CDR3 plus reference TRBV7-9 and TRBJ2-6, the full variable domain is DTGVSQNPRHKITKRGQNVTFRCDPISEHNRLYWYRQTLGQGPEFLTYFQNEAQLEKSRLLSDRFSAERPKGSFSTLEIQRTEQGDSAMYLCASSLTGVSGANVLTFGAGSRLTVL.